The clone carrying this T cell receptor (beta chain) turned up a few times. Its specificity is not known. Trimming removed 7 bases at V and 0 bases at J, with 16 bases between. Germline-derived CDR1 and CDR2 are SGHAT and FQNNGV. The CDR3 has 16 amino acids. This sample stems from a study of CD8 T cells in ankylosing spondylitis. Overall study findings and caveats: Reportedly, matched ankylosing spondylitis synovial fluid was significantly enriched for disease-linked clones. Previous work reported some of these motif variants in the synovial fluid and blood of reactive arthritis. It appeared that ankylosing spondylitis blood was characterized by a TCR beta motif of eight highly homologous variants.

5'-RACE, quantitative and with molecular barcodes, yielded the TCR beta libraries. MiXCR, run by TCRdb on the 5' RACE reads, gives a single entry per CDR3 protein. The sample shows roughly 440,000 distinct CDR3 sequences, 15% to 20% of them seen only once. The chain combines TRBV11-2 with TRBJ2-4; TRBD1 or TRBD2 may be the D gene (5 bases each). This receptor was taken from a male donor with ankylosing spondylitis. Sequenced: blood, either unsorted or a sorted T cell fraction (not recorded which). The CDR3 loop is CASTPQASLAKNIQYF. The CDR3 nucleotides read TGTGCCAGCACCCCACAGGCTAGCCTAGCCAAAAACATTCAGTACTTC.